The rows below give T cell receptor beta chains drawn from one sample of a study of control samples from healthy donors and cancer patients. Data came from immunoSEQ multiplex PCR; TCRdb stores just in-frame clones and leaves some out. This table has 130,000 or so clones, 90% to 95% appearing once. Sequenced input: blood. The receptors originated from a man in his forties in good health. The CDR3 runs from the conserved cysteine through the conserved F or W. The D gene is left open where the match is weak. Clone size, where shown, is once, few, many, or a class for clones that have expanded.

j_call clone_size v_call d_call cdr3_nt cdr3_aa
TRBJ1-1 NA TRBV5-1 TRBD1 TGCGCCAGCAGCCTCGGGGACAGCAACATGAACACTGAAGCTTTCTTT CASSLGDSNMNTEAFF
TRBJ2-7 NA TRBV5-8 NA TGTGCCAGCAGCTTGGTTACGCTTAGCTACGAGCAGTACTTC CASSLVTLSYEQYF
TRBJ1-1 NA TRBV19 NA TGTGCCAGTAGTATAGAGGGTCGTAGTGAAGCTTTCTTT CASSIEGRSEAFF
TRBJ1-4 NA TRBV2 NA TGTGCCAGCCGGGAGGGAGAATCAACTAATGAAAAACTGTTTTTT CASREGESTNEKLFF
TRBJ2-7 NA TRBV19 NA TGTGCCAGTAGTATCCTGCGGCAGGGCGAGCAGTACTTC CASSILRQGEQYF
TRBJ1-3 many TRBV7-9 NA TGTGTTTTGGGGGCCTCTGGAAACACCATATATTTT CVLGASGNTIYF
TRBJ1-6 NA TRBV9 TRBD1 TGTGCCAGCGGCCCAGGGACAGGAAATAATTCACCCCTCCACTTT CASGPGTGNNSPLHF
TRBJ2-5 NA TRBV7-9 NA TGTGCCAGCAGCTTAGACGGGGGCAGAGAGACCCAGTACTTC CASSLDGGRETQYF
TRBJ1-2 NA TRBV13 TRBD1 TGTGCCAGCGGGATTCTTGGGACAGGGTATGGCTACACCTTC CASGILGTGYGYTF
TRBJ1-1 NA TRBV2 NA TGTGCCAGCAGTGATCGGGGTACAAACACTGAAGCTTTCTTT CASSDRGTNTEAFF
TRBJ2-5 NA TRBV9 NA TGTGCCAGCAGCCGAAAGGCAGGGTCGGGGGAGACCCAGTACTTC CASSRKAGSGETQYF
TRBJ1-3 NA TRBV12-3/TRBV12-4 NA TGTGCCAGCAGCCTGTTGGGTGAAAACACCATATATTTT CASSLLGENTIYF
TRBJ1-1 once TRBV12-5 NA TGTGCTAGTGGTTTGGCAGCGTATTACACTGAAGCTTTCTTT CASGLAAYYTEAFF
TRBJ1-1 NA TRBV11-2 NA TGTGCCAGCAGCTTAGGAGGGAACACTGAAGCTTTCTTT CASSLGGNTEAFF
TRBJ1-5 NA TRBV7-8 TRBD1 TGTGCCAGCAGCTTAGGTACCCGACAGGGGAGCAATCAGCCCCAGCATTTT CASSLGTRQGSNQPQHF
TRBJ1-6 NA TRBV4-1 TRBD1 TGCGCCAGCTGCACGAGGGCAGGGGGAATTAATTCACCCCTCCACTTT CASCTRAGGINSPLHF
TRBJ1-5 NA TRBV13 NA TGTGCCAGCAGCTTAGGGGGAGGGACCCAATATAGCAATCAGCCCCAGCATTTT CASSLGGGTQYSNQPQHF
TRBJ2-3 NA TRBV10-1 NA TGCGCCAGCAGTGAGTCGGGGATCACAGATACGCAGTATTTT CASSESGITDTQYF
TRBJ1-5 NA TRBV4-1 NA TGCGCCAGCAGCCAAGCCCTAGACAATCAGCCCCAGCATTTT CASSQALDNQPQHF
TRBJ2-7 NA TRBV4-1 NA TGCGCCAGCAGCCAAGGCCCACCGGGGGACGGTCCAAACTACGAGCAGTACTTC CASSQGPPGDGPNYEQYF
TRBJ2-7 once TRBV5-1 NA TGCGCCAGCAGCCCCTTGTGGAATCACGACATCTTCTACGAGCAGTACTTC CASSPLWNHDIFYEQYF
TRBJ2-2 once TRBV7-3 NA TGTGCCAGCAGCTTAGGTGGTTCCGGGGGAGGCGCCGGGGAGCTGTTTTTT CASSLGGSGGGAGELFF
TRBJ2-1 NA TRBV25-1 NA TGTGCCAGCAGTGATCGATCAGGCTACAATGAGCAGTTCTTC CASSDRSGYNEQFF
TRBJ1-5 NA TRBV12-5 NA TGTGCTAGTGGTATTGGGACGGGAGGAGGTCAGCCCCAGCATTTT CASGIGTGGGQPQHF
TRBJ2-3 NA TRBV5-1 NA TGCGCCAGCAGCTTGGAGGCAGGCACAGATACGCAGTATTTT CASSLEAGTDTQYF
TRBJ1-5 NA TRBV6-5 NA TGTGCCAGCAGTTCAACAGATAGCAATCAGCCCCAGCATTTT CASSSTDSNQPQHF
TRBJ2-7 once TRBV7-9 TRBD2 TGTGCCAGCAGCTTAGGTAGCGGGAGGGCCTACGAGCAGTACTTC CASSLGSGRAYEQYF
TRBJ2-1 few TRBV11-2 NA TGTGCCAGCAGCTTAAGCCTCGGGACGCGGGACCACAATGAGCAGTTCTTC CASSLSLGTRDHNEQFF
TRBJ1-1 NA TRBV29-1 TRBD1 TGCAGCGCTCAGGGGGCGGTCACTGAAGCTTTCTTT CSAQGAVTEAFF
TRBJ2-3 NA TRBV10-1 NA TGCGCCAGCAGTGGAAAAACTACTGGAGCAGATACGCAGTATTTT CASSGKTTGADTQYF
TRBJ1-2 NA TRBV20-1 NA TGCAGTGCTACAGGGTCTCATGGCTACACCTTC CSATGSHGYTF
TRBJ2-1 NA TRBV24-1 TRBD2 TGTGCCACCAGTGATTTCCAGCGGGAGAGGAATGAGCAGTTCTTC CATSDFQRERNEQFF
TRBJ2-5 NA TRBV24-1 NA TGTGCCACCAGTGATTGGGGCGAGACCCAGTACTTC CATSDWGETQYF
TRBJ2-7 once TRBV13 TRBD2 TGTGCCAGCAGCTTACTCTATACTAGCGGGAGGAGTGGCTCCTACGAGCAGTACTTC CASSLLYTSGRSGSYEQYF
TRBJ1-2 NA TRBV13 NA TGTGCCAGCAGCTCAGAAGGACAGCCCTATGGCTACACCTTC CASSSEGQPYGYTF
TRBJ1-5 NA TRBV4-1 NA TGCGCCAGCAGCCACCTAGGACTTGATCAGCCCCAGCATTTT CASSHLGLDQPQHF
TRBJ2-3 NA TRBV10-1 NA TGCGCCAGCAGTGCCGATTTGGGGGCCACAGATACGCAGTATTTT CASSADLGATDTQYF
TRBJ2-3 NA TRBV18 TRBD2 TGTGCCAGCTCATTCGCACTAGCGGGGGGTTCTCTCACAGATACGCAGTATTTT CASSFALAGGSLTDTQYF
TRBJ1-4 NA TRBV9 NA TGTGCCAGCAGCGGACGGGTGACCGGCGTGGCTGAAAAACTGTTTTTT CASSGRVTGVAEKLFF
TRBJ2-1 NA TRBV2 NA TGTGCCAGCAGTGAAGCGCTTGGCAGGGTGGCGACCTTCGGTGAGCAGTTCTTC CASSEALGRVATFGEQFF
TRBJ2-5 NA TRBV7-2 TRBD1 TGTGCCAGCAGCTTCCTACAGGGGTACCAAGAGACCCAGTACTTC CASSFLQGYQETQYF
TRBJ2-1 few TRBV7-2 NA TGTGCCAGCAGCTTAGCCCCTTTTAGCTCCTACAATGAGCAGTTCTTC CASSLAPFSSYNEQFF
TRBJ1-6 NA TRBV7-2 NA TGTGCCAGCACCTTCGCACCTGATAGACCCCTCCACTTT CASTFAPDRPLHF
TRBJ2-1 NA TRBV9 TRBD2 TGTGCCAGCAGCCTGACCTCTGGACTAGCGGGGAAACTCTACAATGAGCAGTTCTTC CASSLTSGLAGKLYNEQFF
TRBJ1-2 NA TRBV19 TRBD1 TGTGCCAGTAGTAGCCAGGGGGCCTATGGCTACACCTTC CASSSQGAYGYTF
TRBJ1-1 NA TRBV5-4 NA TGTGCCAGCAGCTCGGACACTCCCGAAGCTTTCTTT CASSSDTPEAFF
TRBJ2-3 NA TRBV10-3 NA TGTGCCATCAGTGAGGTATTATCGGTTGTCGGGGGCGCAGATACGCAGTATTTT CAISEVLSVVGGADTQYF
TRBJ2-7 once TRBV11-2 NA TGTGCCAGCAGCTTTTCCCCCCTCATTAATCAGTACTTC CASSFSPLINQYF
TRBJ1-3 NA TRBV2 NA TGTGCCAGCAGTGAGCGGCAGGCAACTCGAGCGGGAAACACCATATATTTT CASSERQATRAGNTIYF
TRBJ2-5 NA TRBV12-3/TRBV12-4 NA TGTGCCAGCAGTACCGTGCGGAAGACCCAGTACTTC CASSTVRKTQYF
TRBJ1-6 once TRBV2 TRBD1 TGTGCCAGCAGTGAGGGGGGACAGGGGAATTCACCCCTCCACTTT CASSEGGQGNSPLHF
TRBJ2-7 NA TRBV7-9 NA TGTGCCAGCAGCCCTGCCCCCTTCTACGAGCAGTACTTC CASSPAPFYEQYF
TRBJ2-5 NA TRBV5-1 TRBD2 TGCGCCAGCAGCTTGGGGGCGGGAGCAGAGACCCAGTACTTC CASSLGAGAETQYF
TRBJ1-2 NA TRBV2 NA TGTGCCAGCAGTGAAATAATCCCGTCAGGGTCTAAGTATGGCTACACCTTC CASSEIIPSGSKYGYTF
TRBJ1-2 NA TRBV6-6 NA TGTGCCAGCAGTTACTTGCCAGGGCCGGGCGTTGATGGCTACACCTTC CASSYLPGPGVDGYTF
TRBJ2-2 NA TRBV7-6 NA TGTGCCAGCAGCCCAGCCACCGGGGAGCTGTTTTTT CASSPATGELFF